A single sample is the source of the 31 T cell receptor beta chains below, sequenced in a study of cytomegalovirus exposure and HLA in healthy donors. Use of 60 Vbeta and 13 Jbeta primers characterized the PCR. The protocol was immunoSEQ multiplex PCR, while the TCRdb copy is restricted to in-frame clones and leaves out a portion. The table lists 100,000 to 150,000 clones, around three fifths of them singletons, with roughly 8.6% in the top ten. The sequencing sample was made of PBMCs. The receptors were sampled from a woman between 35 and 50 years old in good health and CMV-seropositive.

V gene TRBV7-3 combines with J gene TRBJ2-2, with D possibly being TRBD2 (6 bases). The CDR3 is 16 amino acids. Trimming left V 5 bases short and J 0 bases short, with 13 bases between. The germline CDR1 and CDR2 sequences are SGHTA and FQGTGA. As DNA, the CDR3 is TGTGCCAGCAGCACCTCTAGCGCCACGAACACCGGGGAGCTGTTTTTT. Protein sequence: CASSTSSATNTGELFF.

The J gene is TRBJ1-4, the V gene TRBV6-6; weak D call: TRBD1 (6 bases). The V and J ends lost 5 bases and 6 bases respectively, with 16 bases between them. The V gene's germline CDR1 is MNHNY and CDR2 SVGAGI (reference sequence). This CDR3 is 15 amino acids long. CDR3 residues: CASSPRQGTDEKLFF. DNA for the CDR3: TGTGCCAGCAGTCCCCGGCAGGGGACGGATGAAAAACTGTTTTTT.

This chain links TRBV5-1 with TRBJ2-5; the D is unclear. Germline CDR1 SGHRS, CDR2 YFSETQ. CDR3 length equals 15 residues. V was clipped by 0 bases and J by 5 bases, with 14 bases between them. CDR3 amino acids: CASSLAASLGETQYF. The CDR3 DNA reads TGCGCCAGCAGCTTGGCGGCTTCCCTCGGGGAGACCCAGTACTTC.

The chain is built from TRBV6-1 and TRBJ1-1, with a possible D match to TRBD1 (5 bases). Germline assignment: CDR1 MNHNS and CDR2 SASEGT. The CDR3 is made up of 13 amino acids. V lost 6 bases, J lost 11 bases, and 19 bases lay in between. The CDR3 nucleotides are TGTGCCAGCAGCCTCGACAGTTCCCGAGGCGCTTTCTTT. It specifies CASSLDSSRGAFF.

Written as DNA, the CDR3 is TGTGCCAGCAGCTTAACGTCGGGTAGCGGGGCCGCTGAGCAGTTCTTC. It encodes CASSLTSGSGAAEQFF. The chain has TRBV7-3 and TRBJ2-1; 8 bases are a match to TRBD2. V trimming: 0 bases; J trimming: 9 bases; junction bases outside the gene matches: 10. From germline, CDR1 is SGHTA and CDR2 FQGTGA. This CDR3 comprises 16 residues.

This clone was seen a single time. V is TRBV4-1 and J is TRBJ2-5; 8 nucleotides agree with TRBD2. Germline V CDR1 and CDR2: MGHRA, YSYEKL. The CDR3 is 18 residues long. With 0 bases clipped from V and 5 bases from J, the junction kept 14 bases outside the gene matches. The CDR3 loop is CASSQEVPGGRGRETQYF. The CDR3 DNA follows: TGCGCCAGCAGCCAAGAGGTTCCGGGGGGGCGCGGGCGGGAGACCCAGTACTTC.

This clone came up a few times. The chain links TRBV27 to TRBJ2-1; D may be TRBD2 (6 bases). The CDR3 is 17 residues long. The V and J ends lost 4 bases and 3 bases respectively, with 19 bases between them. The V gene's germline CDR1 is MNHEY and CDR2 SMNVEV (reference sequence). This CDR3 reads CASSWLASLRGYNEQFF. The CDR3 coding sequence is TGTGCCAGCAGTTGGTTGGCTTCACTGCGGGGCTACAATGAGCAGTTCTTC.

The chain couples TRBV5-1 to TRBJ1-2; 7 nucleotides agree with TRBD1. V lost 3 bases to trimming and J lost 6 bases; unmatched junction nucleotides: 8. The CDR3 has 14 amino acids. Per germline, CDR1 SGHRS and CDR2 YFSETQ. CDR3 in DNA: TGCGCCAGCAGCTCCGGCGGGGACAGCGATGGCTACACCTTC. As protein: CASSSGGDSDGYTF.

The chain joins TRBV6-1 to TRBJ1-2; 7 positions match TRBD1. CDR3 length: 13 amino acids. J gave up 3 bases and V 5 bases, and 3 bases lay outside the gene matches. Germline loops: CDR1 MNHNS, CDR2 SASEGT. CDR3 sequence reads: CASSLDRDYGYTF. For the CDR3, the DNA is TGTGCCAGCAGTCTTGACAGGGACTATGGCTACACCTTC.

This clone has only a few counts. Here the CDR3 reads CASTGQGYEQYF. CDR3 nucleotide sequence: TGTGCCAGCACGGGACAGGGTTACGAGCAGTACTTC. V is TRBV6-1 and J is TRBJ2-7; the match to TRBD1 covers 9 bases. Trimming at V came to 7 bases and at J to 4 bases, leaving 2 bases not matched to a gene. The CDR3 loop spans 12 amino acids. Germline-derived CDR1 and CDR2 are MNHNS and SASEGT.

This chain links TRBV30 with TRBJ2-7; 8 bases map to TRBD2. CDR3 size: 14 residues. Germline lookup yields CDR1 GTSNPN and CDR2 SVGIG (reference sequence). After removal of 5 bases from V and 6 bases from J, the junction contained 12 bases not matched to a gene. The CDR3: CAWEPGLGLSEQYF. CDR3 DNA sequence: TGTGCCTGGGAACCGGGACTAGGACTTTCCGAGCAGTACTTC. The whole variable domain, filled in from reference TRBV30 and TRBJ2-7, reads SQTIHQWPATLVQPVGSPLSLECTVEGTSNPNLYWYRQAAGRGLQLLFYSVGIGQISSEVPQNLSASRPQDRQFILSSKKLLLSDSGFYLCAWEPGLGLSEQYFGPGTRLTVT.

V gene TRBV2 combines with J gene TRBJ2-3; a possible D gene is TRBD2 (5 bases). With 8 bases removed from V and 1 base from J, the gap between germline ends came to 10 bases. The CDR3 consists of 13 residues. Germline-derived CDR1 and CDR2 are SNHLY and FYNNEI. The CDR3 sequence is CASGSEGTDTQYF. The DNA of the CDR3 is TGTGCCAGCGGGAGCGAGGGCACAGATACGCAGTATTTT.

With respect to this clone: Other DNA sequences in the same sample also yield this CDR3. The chain is built from TRBV5-1 and TRBJ2-5, with TRBD1 matching over 9 bases. This CDR3 has 14 residues. In germline, CDR1 is SGHRS, CDR2 YFSETQ. The V segment lost 5 bases and the J segment 5 bases; nucleotides outside the gene matches: 7. Here the CDR3 DNA reads TGCGCCAGCAGTTCGGGACAGGGCGGGGAGACCCAGTACTTC. As protein: CASSSGQGGETQYF.

This clone was seen just once. One end of the junction varies from germline; a read error may be responsible. The V and J genes are TRBV7-7 and TRBJ2-2, with D possibly being TRBD1 (5 bases). The germline gives CDR1 SSHAT, CDR2 FNYEAQ (reference sequence). The CDR3 totals 17 residues. CDR3 in DNA: TGTGCTAGCAGCACCTTCGGGCAAAATGGGGCCACCGGGGAGCTGTTTTTT. Protein product: CASSTFGQNGATGELFF.

V is TRBV11-2 and J is TRBJ2-7; the match to TRBD2 covers 9 bases. The CDR3 consists of 16 residues. Per the germline V gene, CDR1 is SGHAT and CDR2 is FQNNGV. The J segment lost 5 bases and the V segment lost 5 bases, leaving 13 bases of the junction unmatched. In DNA, the CDR3 is TGTGCCAGCAGCCAGACGGGCCTGCGGGAGGGTCACGAGCAGTACTTC. Its translation: CASSQTGLREGHEQYF.

This chain joins TRBV28 and TRBJ2-1; 8 bases are shared with TRBD1. With V trimmed by 5 bases and J by 7 bases, 13 bases remained unmatched. CDR1 is MDHEN, CDR2 SYDVKM, per germline. The CDR3 contains 16 residues. This chain's CDR3 is CASSLGGQGLRNEQFF. In DNA form, the CDR3 reads TGTGCCAGCAGTCTGGGAGGACAGGGTCTTCGGAATGAGCAGTTCTTC.

The chain recombines TRBV5-1 with TRBJ1-2; possibly TRBD1 for D (5 bases). From germline, CDR1 is SGHRS and CDR2 YFSETQ. The CDR3 runs 15 residues. Trimming left V 2 bases short and J 6 bases short, with 17 bases between. The CDR3 sequence: CASSFIQGAQDGYTF. The CDR3 DNA reads as TGCGCCAGCAGCTTTATACAAGGGGCGCAGGATGGCTACACCTTC.

This chain links TRBV21-1 with TRBJ1-5. TRBV21-1 corresponds to a pseudogene. The CDR3 contains 18 residues. The CDR3 sequence is CASSNPPRSDDSNQPQHF. The CDR3 DNA is TGTGCCAGCAGCAACCCCCCAAGGAGCGACGATAGCAATCAGCCCCAGCATTTT.

Only one count was recorded for this clone. The rearrangement links TRBV18 to TRBJ2-5; D remains ambiguous. There are 14 residues in the CDR3. Germline V gene sequence: CDR1 KGHSH, CDR2 LQKENI. Between the trimmed V and J ends, which lost 2 bases and 0 bases, there was a span of 7 bases. DNA for the CDR3: TGTGCCAGCTCACCAACAGTGAACCAAGAGACCCAGTACTTC. Translating it yields CASSPTVNQETQYF.

The J gene is TRBJ2-1, the V gene TRBV28; a possible D gene is TRBD2 (6 bases). CDR3 length: 15 amino acids. Per the germline V gene, CDR1 is MDHEN and CDR2 is SYDVKM. The ends were cut back, 5 bases at V and 6 bases at J, with 17 bases in the middle. CDR3 DNA sequence: TGTGCCAGCAGTGCCACCGGGACGGAGGGCAATGAGCAGTTCTTC. Amino acid sequence: CASSATGTEGNEQFF.

The chain uses TRBV18 and TRBJ2-5; 8 bases line up with TRBD1. The DNA end favors TRBJ2-7, so the J call may be wrong. This CDR3 contains 14 residues. CDR1 is KGHSH and CDR2 is LQKENI in the germline V gene. The DNA for the CDR3 is TGTGCCAGCTCACAGGGACAGGTAGTCTACGAGCAGTACTTC. This encodes CASSQGQVVYEQYF.

V usage is TRBV2 and J usage is TRBJ1-5; no reliable D call. The V gene's germline CDR1 is SNHLY and CDR2 FYNNEI. The CDR3 is 13 residues long. The ends were cut back, 8 bases at V and 1 base at J, with 9 bases in the middle. The CDR3 region is CASSGGSNQPQHF. In nucleotides, the CDR3 is TGTGCCAGCTCGGGAGGGAGCAATCAGCCCCAGCATTTT.

This clone was seen just once. The chain recombines TRBV5-1 with TRBJ1-2, with 12 bases aligning to TRBD1. Trimming at V came to 4 bases and at J to 8 bases, leaving 6 bases not matched to a gene. CDR3 length equals 14 residues. The germline V gene has CDR1 SGHRS and CDR2 YFSETQ. The CDR3 bases are TGCGCCAGCAGCCCGGGACAGGGGGCTAGGGGCTACACCTTC. This gives the protein CASSPGQGARGYTF.

The chain employs TRBV20-1 and TRBJ2-3; no clear D. Germline CDR1 reads DFQATT; CDR2 reads SNEGSKA (reference sequence). Trimming took 3 bases from V and 6 from J, leaving 4 bases between them. The CDR3 is made up of 10 amino acids. CDR3 amino acids: CSASLDTQYF. Written as DNA, the CDR3 is TGCAGTGCTAGTCTGGATACGCAGTATTTT.

The J gene is TRBJ1-6, the V gene TRBV21-1; no check of the table's D call, TRBD1, against the DNA was made. TRBV21-1 is assigned pseudogene status. The CDR3 consists of 14 residues. The CDR3: CARGPSSYNSPLHF. The DNA for the CDR3 is TGTGCCAGGGGGCCGAGCTCCTATAATTCACCCCTCCACTTT.

CDR3 region: CASNDGRGETEAFF. CDR3 sequence (DNA): TGTGCCAGCAATGACGGCAGGGGTGAAACTGAAGCTTTCTTT. The V gene is TRBV28, the J gene TRBJ1-1; possible D gene TRBD1, 6 bases. Deletions cut 7 bases from V and 5 bases from J, with 17 bases between. CDR1 and CDR2 (germline): MDHEN, SYDVKM. The CDR3 consists of 14 residues.

The chain recombines TRBV5-4 with TRBJ1-5; no firm D call. This CDR3 region has 17 residues. Germline values: CDR1 SGHNT, CDR2 YYREEE (reference sequence). Trimming took off 0 bases at V and 4 bases at J, with 17 bases between the two ends. The CDR3 protein is CASSLGGGGSPNQPQHF. CDR3 bases: TGTGCCAGCAGCTTGGGGGGAGGCGGCAGTCCGAATCAGCCCCAGCATTTT.

J is TRBJ2-7 and V is TRBV11-2; TRBD2 is a possible D gene (5 bases). V gave up 0 bases and J gave up 5 bases, with 20 bases separating them. The CDR3 sequence is 17 residues long. CDR1 is SGHAT and CDR2 is FQNNGV in the germline V gene. CDR3 coding DNA: TGTGCCAGCAGCTTAGAGAGATTCCTGGGCGGGTCGAACGAGCAGTACTTC. It specifies CASSLERFLGGSNEQYF.

The chain combines TRBV6-1 with TRBJ1-6; D not certain. CDR1 is MNHNS and CDR2 is SASEGT in the germline V gene. Trimming shortened V by 1 base and J by 10 bases, and 14 bases separated the two germline ends. This CDR3 comprises 15 residues. The CDR3 is CASSEDGEGSSPLHF. In DNA form, the CDR3 reads TGTGCCAGCAGTGAAGATGGGGAGGGTTCGTCACCCCTCCACTTT.

The chain joins TRBV5-1 to TRBJ1-6; TRBD1 matches at 11 bases. CDR3 length equals 19 residues. V was pared by 0 bases and J by 7 bases, with 12 bases of the junction left unmatched. Germline assignment: CDR1 SGHRS and CDR2 YFSETQ. The CDR3 nucleotides read TGCGCCAGCAGCTTGGCGTGGACAGGGGGCTCGTTGGGGAATTCACCCCTCCACTTT. Its translation: CASSLAWTGGSLGNSPLHF.

The DNA for the CDR3 is TGTGCCAGCAGTTCCATTACTAGCGGGACACGGGGAACAGATACGCAGTATTTT. Encoded protein: CASSSITSGTRGTDTQYF. The rearrangement links TRBV27 to TRBJ2-3, with 10 bases identical to TRBD2. This CDR3 region has 18 residues. Germline V gives CDR1 MNHEY, CDR2 SMNVEV (reference sequence). J was trimmed by 3 bases and V by 4 bases; bases with no gene match: 13.